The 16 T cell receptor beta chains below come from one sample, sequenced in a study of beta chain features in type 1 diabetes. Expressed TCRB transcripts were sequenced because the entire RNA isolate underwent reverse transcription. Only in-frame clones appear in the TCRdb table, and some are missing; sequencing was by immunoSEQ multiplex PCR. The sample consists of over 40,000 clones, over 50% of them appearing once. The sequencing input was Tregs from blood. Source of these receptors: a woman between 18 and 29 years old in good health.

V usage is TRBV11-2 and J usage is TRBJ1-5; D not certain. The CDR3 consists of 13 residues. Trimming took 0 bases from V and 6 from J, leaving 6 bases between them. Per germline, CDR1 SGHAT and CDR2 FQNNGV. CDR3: CASSLDQSQPQHF. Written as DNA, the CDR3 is TGTGCCAGCAGCTTAGATCAATCTCAGCCCCAGCATTTT.

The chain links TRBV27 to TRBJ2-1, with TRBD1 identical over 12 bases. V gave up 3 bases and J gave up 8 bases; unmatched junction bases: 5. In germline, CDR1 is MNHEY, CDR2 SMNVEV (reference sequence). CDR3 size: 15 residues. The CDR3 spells CASSFWGQGAYEQFF. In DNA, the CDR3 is TGTGCCAGCAGTTTTTGGGGACAGGGGGCCTATGAGCAGTTCTTC.

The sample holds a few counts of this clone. The CDR3 region has the DNA TGTGCCAGCAGCCGCCCCGGACAGGGGGCGGTTGGCACTGAAGCTTTCTTT. It specifies CASSRPGQGAVGTEAFF. This sequence joins TRBV7-2 and TRBJ1-1, with 11 bases identical to TRBD1. Germline V gene lookup returns CDR1 SGHTA and CDR2 FQGNSA. Trimming at V came to 5 bases and at J to 4 bases, leaving 12 bases not matched to a gene. CDR3 length: 17 residues.

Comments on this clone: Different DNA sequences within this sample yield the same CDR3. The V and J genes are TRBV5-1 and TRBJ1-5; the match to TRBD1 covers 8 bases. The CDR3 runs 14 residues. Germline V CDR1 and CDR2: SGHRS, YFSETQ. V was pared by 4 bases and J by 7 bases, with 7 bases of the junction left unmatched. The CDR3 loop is CASSLGQGGQPQHF. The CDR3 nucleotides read TGCGCCAGCAGCCTAGGACAGGGCGGACAGCCCCAGCATTTT. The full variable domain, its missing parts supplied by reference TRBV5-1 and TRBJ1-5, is KAGVTQTPRYLIKTRGQQVTLSCSPISGHRSVSWYQQTPGQGLQFLFEYFSETQRNKGNFPGRFSGRQFSNSRSEMNVSTLELGDSALYLCASSLGQGGQPQHFGDGTRLSIL.

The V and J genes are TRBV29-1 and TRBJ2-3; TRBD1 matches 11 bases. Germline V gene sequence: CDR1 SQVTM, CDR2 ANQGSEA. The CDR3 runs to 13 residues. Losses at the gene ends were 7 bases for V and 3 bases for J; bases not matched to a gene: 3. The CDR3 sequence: CSAGTGGTDTQYF. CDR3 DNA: TGCAGCGCCGGGACAGGGGGAACAGATACGCAGTATTTT.

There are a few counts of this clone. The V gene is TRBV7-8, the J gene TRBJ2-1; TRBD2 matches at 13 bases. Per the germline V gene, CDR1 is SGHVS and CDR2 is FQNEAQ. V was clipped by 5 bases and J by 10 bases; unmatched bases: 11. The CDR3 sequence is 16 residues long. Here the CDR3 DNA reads TGTGCCAGCAGCCGAGCCGGGACTAGCGGGATTGGGGAGCAGTTCTTC. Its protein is CASSRAGTSGIGEQFF.

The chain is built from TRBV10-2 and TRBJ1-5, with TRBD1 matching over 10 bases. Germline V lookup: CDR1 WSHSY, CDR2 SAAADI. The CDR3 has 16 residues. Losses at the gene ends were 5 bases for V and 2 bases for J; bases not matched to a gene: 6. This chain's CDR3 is CASSLTGGAGNQPQHF. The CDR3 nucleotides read TGCGCCAGCAGTCTGACAGGGGGCGCCGGCAATCAGCCCCAGCATTTT.

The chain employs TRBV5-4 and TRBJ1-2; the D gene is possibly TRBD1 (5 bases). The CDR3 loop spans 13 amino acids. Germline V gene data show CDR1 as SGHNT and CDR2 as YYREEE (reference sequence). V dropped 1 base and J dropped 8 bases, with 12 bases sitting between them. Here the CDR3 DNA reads TGTGCCAGCAGCTTGCCAGGGTTTTCCGGCTACACCTTC. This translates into CASSLPGFSGYTF.

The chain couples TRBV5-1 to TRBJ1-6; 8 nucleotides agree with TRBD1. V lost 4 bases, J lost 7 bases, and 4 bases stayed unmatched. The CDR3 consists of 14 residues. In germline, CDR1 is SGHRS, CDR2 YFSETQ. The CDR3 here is CASSLRQGNSPLHF. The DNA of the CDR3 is TGCGCCAGCAGCCTCCGACAGGGGAATTCACCCCTCCACTTT.

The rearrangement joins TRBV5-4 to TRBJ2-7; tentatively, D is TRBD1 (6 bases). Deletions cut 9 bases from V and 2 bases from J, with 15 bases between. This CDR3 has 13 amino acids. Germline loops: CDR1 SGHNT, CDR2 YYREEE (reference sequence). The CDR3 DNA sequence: TGTGCCACCCTTCAGACAGGAGCCTACGAGCAGTACTTC. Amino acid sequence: CATLQTGAYEQYF.

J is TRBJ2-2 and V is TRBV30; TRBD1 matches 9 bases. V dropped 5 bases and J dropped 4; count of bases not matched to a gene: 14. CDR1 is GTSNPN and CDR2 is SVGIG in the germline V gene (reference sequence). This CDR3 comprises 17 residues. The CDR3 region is CAWGGAGQGTVTGELFF. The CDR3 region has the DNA TGTGCCTGGGGGGGAGCTGGACAGGGGACCGTCACCGGGGAGCTGTTTTTT.

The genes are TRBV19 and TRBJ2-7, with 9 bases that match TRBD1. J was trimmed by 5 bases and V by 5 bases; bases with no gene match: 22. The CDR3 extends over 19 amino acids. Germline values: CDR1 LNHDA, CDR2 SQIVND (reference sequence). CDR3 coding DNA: TGTGCCAGTAGTCTCTTCCCGGGACAGGGTGAAGTCTCCCGCAACGAGCAGTACTTC. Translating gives CASSLFPGQGEVSRNEQYF.

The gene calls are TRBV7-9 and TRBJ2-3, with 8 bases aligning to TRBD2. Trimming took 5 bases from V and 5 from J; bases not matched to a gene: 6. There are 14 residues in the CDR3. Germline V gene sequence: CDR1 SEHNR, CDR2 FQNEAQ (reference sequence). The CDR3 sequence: CASSRSGTRDTQYF. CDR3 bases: TGTGCCAGCAGCCGTTCCGGGACTAGAGATACGCAGTATTTT.

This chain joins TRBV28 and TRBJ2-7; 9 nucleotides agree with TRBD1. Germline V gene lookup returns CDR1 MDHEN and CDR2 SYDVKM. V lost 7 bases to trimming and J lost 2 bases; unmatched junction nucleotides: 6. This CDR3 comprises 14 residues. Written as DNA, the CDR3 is TGTGCCAGCACCCCACAGGGGGCGACCTACGAGCAGTACTTC. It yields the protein CASTPQGATYEQYF.

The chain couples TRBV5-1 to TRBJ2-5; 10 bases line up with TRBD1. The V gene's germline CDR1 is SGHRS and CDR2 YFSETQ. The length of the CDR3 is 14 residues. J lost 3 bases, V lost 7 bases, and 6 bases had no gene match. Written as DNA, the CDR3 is TGCGCCAGCTCGCCCGGACAGGGGGAAGAGACCCAGTACTTC. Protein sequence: CASSPGQGEETQYF.

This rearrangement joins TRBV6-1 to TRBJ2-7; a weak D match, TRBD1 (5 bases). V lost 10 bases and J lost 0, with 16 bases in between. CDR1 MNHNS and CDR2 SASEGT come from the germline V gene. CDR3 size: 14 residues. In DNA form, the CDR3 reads TGTGCCACACAACAGGCTATCACCTCCTACGAGCAGTACTTC. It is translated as CATQQAITSYEQYF.